Within the sample, the clone carrying this T cell receptor (beta chain) is large (0.1 to 1%). MiXCR was run by TCRdb on the PCR reads, yielding one entry per CDR3 protein. The table lists about 2,000 distinct CDR3 sequences, around 43% of them singletons, with around 19% in the top ten. The data originate from a study of immune characterization of retroperitoneal liposarcoma. The CDR3 covers 13 residues. CDR1 is WNHNN, CDR2 SYGVQD, per germline (reference sequence). J is TRBJ2-5 and V is TRBV10-1; 8 positions agree with TRBD2. With the DNA end fitting TRBJ2-7 better, the J assignment may be wrong. The source is a male donor with retroperitoneal liposarcoma. Sequencing input: tumor tissue. CDR3 residues: CASSPLAGYEQYF. CDR3 nucleotides: TGCGCCAGCAGTCCCCTAGCGGGCTACGAGCAGTACTTC.